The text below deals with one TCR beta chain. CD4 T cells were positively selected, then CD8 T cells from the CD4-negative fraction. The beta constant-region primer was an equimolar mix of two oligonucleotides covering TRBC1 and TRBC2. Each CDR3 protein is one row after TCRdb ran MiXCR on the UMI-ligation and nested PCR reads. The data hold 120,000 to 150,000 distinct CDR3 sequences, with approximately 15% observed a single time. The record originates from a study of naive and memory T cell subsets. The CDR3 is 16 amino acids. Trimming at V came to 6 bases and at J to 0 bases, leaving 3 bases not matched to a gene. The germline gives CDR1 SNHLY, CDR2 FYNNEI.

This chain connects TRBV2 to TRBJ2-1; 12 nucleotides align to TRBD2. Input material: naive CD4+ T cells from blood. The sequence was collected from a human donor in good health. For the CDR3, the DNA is TGTGCCAGCAGGGAGGGACTAGCGGGCTCCTACAATGAGCAGTTCTTC. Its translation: CASREGLAGSYNEQFF.